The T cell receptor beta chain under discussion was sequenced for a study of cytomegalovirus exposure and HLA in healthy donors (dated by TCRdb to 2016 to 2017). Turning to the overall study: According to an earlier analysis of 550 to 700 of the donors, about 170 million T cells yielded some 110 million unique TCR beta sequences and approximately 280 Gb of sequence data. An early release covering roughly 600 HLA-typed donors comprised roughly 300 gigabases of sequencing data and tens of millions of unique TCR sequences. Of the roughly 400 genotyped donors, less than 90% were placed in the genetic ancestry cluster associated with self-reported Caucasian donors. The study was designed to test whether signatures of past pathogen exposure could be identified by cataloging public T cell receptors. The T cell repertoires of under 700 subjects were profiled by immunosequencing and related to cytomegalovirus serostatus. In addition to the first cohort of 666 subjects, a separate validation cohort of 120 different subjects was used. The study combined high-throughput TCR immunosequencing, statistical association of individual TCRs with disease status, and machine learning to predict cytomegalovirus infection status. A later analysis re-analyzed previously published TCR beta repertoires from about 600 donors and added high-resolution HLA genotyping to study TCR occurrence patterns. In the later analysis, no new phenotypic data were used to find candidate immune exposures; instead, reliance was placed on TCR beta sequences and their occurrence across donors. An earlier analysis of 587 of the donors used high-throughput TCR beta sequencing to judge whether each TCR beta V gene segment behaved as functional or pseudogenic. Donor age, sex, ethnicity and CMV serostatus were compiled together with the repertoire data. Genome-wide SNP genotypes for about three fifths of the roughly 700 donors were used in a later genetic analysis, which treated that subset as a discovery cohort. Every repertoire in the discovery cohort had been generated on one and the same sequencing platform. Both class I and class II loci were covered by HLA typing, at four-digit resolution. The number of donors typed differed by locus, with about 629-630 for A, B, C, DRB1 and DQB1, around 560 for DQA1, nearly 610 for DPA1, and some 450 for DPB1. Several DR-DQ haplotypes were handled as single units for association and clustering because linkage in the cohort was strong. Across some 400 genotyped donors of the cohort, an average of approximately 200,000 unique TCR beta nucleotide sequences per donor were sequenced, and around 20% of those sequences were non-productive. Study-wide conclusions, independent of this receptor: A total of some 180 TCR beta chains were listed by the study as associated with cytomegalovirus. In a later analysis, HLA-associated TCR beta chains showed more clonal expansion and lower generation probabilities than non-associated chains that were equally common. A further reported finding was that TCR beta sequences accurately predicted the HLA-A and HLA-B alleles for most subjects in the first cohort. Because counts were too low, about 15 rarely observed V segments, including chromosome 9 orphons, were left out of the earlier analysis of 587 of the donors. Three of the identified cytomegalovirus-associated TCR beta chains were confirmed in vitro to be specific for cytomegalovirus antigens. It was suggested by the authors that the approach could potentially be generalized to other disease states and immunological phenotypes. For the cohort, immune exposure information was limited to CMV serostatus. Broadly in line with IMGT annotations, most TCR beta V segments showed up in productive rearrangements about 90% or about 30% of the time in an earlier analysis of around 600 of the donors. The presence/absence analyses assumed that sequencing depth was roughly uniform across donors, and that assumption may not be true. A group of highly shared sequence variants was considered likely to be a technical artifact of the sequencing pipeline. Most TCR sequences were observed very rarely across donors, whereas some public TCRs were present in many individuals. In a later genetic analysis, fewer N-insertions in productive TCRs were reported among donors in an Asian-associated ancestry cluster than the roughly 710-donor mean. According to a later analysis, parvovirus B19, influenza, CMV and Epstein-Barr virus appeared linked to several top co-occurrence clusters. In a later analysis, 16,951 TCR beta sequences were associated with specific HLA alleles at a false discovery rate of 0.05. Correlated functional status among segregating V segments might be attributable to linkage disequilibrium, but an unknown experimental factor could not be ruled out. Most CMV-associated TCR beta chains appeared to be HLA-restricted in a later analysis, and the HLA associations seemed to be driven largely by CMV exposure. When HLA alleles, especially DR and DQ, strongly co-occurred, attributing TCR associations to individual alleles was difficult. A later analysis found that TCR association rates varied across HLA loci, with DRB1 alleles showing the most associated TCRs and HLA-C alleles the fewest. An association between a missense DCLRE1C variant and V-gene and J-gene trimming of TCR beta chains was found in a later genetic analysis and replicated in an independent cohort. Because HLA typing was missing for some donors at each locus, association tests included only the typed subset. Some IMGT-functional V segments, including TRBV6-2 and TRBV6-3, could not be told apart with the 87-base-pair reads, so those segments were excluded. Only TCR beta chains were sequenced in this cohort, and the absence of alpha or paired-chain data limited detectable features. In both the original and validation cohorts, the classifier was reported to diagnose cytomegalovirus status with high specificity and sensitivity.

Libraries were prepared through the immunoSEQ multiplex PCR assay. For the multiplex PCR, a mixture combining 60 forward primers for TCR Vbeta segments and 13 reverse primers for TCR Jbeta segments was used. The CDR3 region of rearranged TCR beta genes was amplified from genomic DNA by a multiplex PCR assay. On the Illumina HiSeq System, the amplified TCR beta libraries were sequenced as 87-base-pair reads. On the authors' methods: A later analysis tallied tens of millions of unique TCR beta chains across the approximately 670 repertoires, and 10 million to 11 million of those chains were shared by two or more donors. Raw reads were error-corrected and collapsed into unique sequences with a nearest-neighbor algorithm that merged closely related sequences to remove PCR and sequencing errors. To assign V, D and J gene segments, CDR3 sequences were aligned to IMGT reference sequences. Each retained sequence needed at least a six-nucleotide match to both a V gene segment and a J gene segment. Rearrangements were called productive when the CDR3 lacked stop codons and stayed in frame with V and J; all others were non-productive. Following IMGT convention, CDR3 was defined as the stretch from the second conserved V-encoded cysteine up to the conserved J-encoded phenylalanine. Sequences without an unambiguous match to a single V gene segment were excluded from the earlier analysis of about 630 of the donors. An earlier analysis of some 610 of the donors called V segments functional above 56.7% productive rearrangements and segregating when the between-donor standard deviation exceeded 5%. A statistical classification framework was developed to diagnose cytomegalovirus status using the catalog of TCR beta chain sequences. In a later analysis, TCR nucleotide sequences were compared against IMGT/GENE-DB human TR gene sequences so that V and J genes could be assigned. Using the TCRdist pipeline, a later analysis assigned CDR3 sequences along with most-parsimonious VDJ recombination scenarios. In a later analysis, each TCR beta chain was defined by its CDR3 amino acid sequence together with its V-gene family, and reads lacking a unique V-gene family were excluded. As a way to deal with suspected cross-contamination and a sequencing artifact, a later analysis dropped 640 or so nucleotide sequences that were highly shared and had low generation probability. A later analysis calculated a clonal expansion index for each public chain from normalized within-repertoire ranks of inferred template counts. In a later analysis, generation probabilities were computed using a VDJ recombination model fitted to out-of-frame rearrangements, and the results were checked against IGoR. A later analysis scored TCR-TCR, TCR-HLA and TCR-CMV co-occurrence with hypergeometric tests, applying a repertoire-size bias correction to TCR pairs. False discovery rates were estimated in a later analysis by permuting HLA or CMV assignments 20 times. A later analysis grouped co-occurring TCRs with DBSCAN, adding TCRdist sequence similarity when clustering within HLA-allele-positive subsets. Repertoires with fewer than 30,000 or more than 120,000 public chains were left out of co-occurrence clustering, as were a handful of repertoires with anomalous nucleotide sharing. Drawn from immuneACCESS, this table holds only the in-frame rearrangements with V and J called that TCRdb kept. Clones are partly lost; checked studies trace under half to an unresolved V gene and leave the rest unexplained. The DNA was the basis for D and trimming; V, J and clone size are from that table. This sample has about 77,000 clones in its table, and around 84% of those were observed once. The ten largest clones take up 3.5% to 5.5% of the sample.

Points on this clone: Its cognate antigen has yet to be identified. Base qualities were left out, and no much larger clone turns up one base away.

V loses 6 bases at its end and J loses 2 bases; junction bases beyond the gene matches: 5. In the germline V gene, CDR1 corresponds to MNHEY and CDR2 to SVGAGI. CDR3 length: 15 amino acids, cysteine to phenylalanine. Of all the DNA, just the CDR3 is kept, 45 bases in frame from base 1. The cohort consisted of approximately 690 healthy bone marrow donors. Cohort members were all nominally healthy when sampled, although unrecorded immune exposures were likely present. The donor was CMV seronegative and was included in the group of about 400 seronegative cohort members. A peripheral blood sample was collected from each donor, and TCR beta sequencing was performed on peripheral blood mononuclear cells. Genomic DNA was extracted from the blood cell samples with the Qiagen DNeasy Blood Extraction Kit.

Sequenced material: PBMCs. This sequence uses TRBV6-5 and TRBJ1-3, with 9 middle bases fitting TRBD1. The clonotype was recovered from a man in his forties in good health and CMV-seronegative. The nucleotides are TGTGCCAGCAGCAACCGGGACAGGGCTGGAAACACCATATATTTT. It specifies CASSNRDRAGNTIYF.